Below are 27 T cell receptor beta chains sequenced from a single sample in a study of cytomegalovirus exposure and HLA in healthy donors. PCR involved 60 Vbeta and 13 Jbeta primers. TCRdb's copy holds only in-frame clones and misses some; the assay was immunoSEQ multiplex PCR. The sample contains 140,000 to 150,000 clones, 60% to 80% of which appear only once. The sequenced sample was PBMCs. The receptors derive from a woman aged 35 to 49 in good health and CMV-seropositive.

The genes are TRBV5-4 and TRBJ2-3; D remains ambiguous. V lost 1 base and J 4 bases, leaving 4 bases between the germline ends. Germline V CDR1 and CDR2: SGHNT, YYREEE (reference sequence). CDR3 length equals 12 residues. The CDR3 nucleotides read TGTGCCAGCAGCTTGTCGGCAGATACGCAGTATTTT. Its translation: CASSLSADTQYF. Full variable domain (rest looked up from reference TRBV5-4 and TRBJ2-3): ETGVTQSPTHLIKTRGQQVTLRCSSQSGHNTVSWYQQALGQGPQFIFQYYREEENGRGNFPPRFSGLQFPNYSSELNVNALELDDSALYLCASSLSADTQYFGPGTRLTVL.

This clone is a singleton in its sample. The V gene is TRBV19, the J gene TRBJ1-5, with D hard to call. V was shortened by 8 bases and J by 0 bases, with 14 bases between the two germline ends. The CDR3 runs to 15 residues. Looked up from germline, CDR1 is LNHDA and CDR2 is SQIVND (reference sequence). CDR3 bases: TGTGCCAGTCGCAACCAGATATATAGCAATCAGCCCCAGCATTTT. It translates to CASRNQIYSNQPQHF.

Only a few counts were recorded for this clone. The J gene is TRBJ1-3, the V gene TRBV6-6; a possible D gene is TRBD1 (5 bases). With 7 bases removed from V and 0 bases from J, the gap between germline ends came to 13 bases. Germline V gives CDR1 MNHNY, CDR2 SVGAGI (reference sequence). The CDR3 has 15 amino acids. This CDR3 reads CASTQRGYSGNTIYF. In DNA, the CDR3 is TGTGCCAGCACTCAAAGGGGTTACTCTGGAAACACCATATATTTT.

The chain couples TRBV4-1 to TRBJ2-2, with 11 positions matching TRBD2. V lost 2 bases, J lost 7 bases, and 9 bases stayed unmatched. The CDR3 has 17 residues. The germline gives CDR1 MGHRA, CDR2 YSYEKL. This CDR3 is CASSQPLSGGVGGELFF. The DNA of the CDR3 is TGCGCCAGCAGCCAACCTCTTAGCGGGGGGGTTGGCGGGGAGCTGTTTTTT.

This rearrangement joins TRBV2 to TRBJ1-1; D perhaps matches TRBD1 (5 bases). V gave up 7 bases and J gave up 4 bases, with 10 bases separating them. Germline V gene data show CDR1 as SNHLY and CDR2 as FYNNEI. The CDR3 extends over 12 amino acids. The chain's CDR3 is CASTLGGTEAFF. CDR3 in DNA: TGTGCCAGCACACTGGGGGGCACTGAAGCTTTCTTT.

The genes are TRBV7-2 and TRBJ2-7; no clear D gene. In germline, CDR1 is SGHTA, CDR2 FQGNSA. The CDR3 sequence is 14 residues long. V shed 5 bases and J shed 2 bases, with 13 bases lying between them. CDR3 sequence reads: CASSTNPGPYEQYF. In DNA, the CDR3 is TGTGCCAGCAGCACTAACCCGGGTCCCTACGAGCAGTACTTC.

The chain joins TRBV6-1 to TRBJ1-2; D is unresolved. Germline V gene sequence: CDR1 MNHNS, CDR2 SASEGT. Trimming pared 1 base from V and 4 bases from J, leaving 10 bases between. The CDR3 covers 14 residues. CDR3 sequence (DNA): TGTGCCAGCAGTGAAGTTTCTCACTCCTATGGCTACACCTTC. It codes for CASSEVSHSYGYTF.

This clone came up a few times. The chain couples TRBV28 to TRBJ1-2; TRBD1 agrees at 9 bases. Germline CDR1 reads MDHEN; CDR2 reads SYDVKM. Trimming at V came to 2 bases and at J to 5 bases, leaving 3 bases not matched to a gene. The CDR3 totals 14 residues. For the CDR3, the DNA is TGTGCCAGCAGTTTAGGGACAGGGTTGTATGGCTACACCTTC. It codes for CASSLGTGLYGYTF.

The gene calls are TRBV19 and TRBJ1-2, with TRBD1 matching 9 bases. Germline CDR1 is LNHDA and CDR2 is SQIVND (reference sequence). There are 14 residues in the CDR3. Trimming removed 3 bases from V and 10 bases from J; junction bases left unmatched: 9. CDR3 in DNA: TGTGCCAGTAGTATTCAGGGGGGACAGGGCGTCTACACCTTC. Amino acids: CASSIQGGQGVYTF.

J is TRBJ2-1 and V is TRBV6-1; 9 bases agree with TRBD2. Germline CDR1 MNHNS, CDR2 SASEGT. The CDR3 extends over 13 amino acids. After removal of 6 bases from V and 5 bases from J, the junction contained 2 bases not matched to a gene. Here the CDR3 reads CASRASGDNEQFF. The CDR3, as DNA: TGTGCCAGCAGGGCTAGCGGGGACAATGAGCAGTTCTTC.

This chain connects TRBV6-6 to TRBJ2-5, with TRBD2 as a possible D gene (5 bases). Germline-derived CDR1 and CDR2 are MNHNY and SVGAGI (reference sequence). The CDR3 extends over 15 amino acids. V was shortened by 6 bases and J by 2 bases, with 16 bases between the two germline ends. Here the CDR3 DNA reads TGTGCCAGCAGGGATACTAGACACGAACAAGAGACCCAGTACTTC. This translates into CASRDTRHEQETQYF.

The gene calls are TRBV28 and TRBJ1-2, with D possibly being TRBD1 (5 bases). CDR3 size: 15 residues. Germline V gene lookup returns CDR1 MDHEN and CDR2 SYDVKM. The V gene lost 9 bases and the J gene lost 2 bases, with 19 bases spanning the gap. For the CDR3, the DNA is TGTGCCAGTGTCGACTCGTCACGGGGGAACTATGGCTACACCTTC. Amino acid sequence: CASVDSSRGNYGYTF.

V gene TRBV7-3 combines with J gene TRBJ2-1, with D possibly TRBD2 on 5 matching bases. CDR3 length: 15 amino acids. V was cut by 1 base and J by 6 bases, with 13 bases left in between. CDR1 and CDR2 (germline): SGHTA, FQGTGA. The CDR3 protein is CASSLRLASPNEQFF. The CDR3 nucleotides are TGTGCCAGCAGCTTAAGGCTAGCTAGTCCCAATGAGCAGTTCTTC.

V is TRBV19 and J is TRBJ2-3, with D possibly being TRBD1 (6 bases). CDR3 size: 16 residues. With 4 bases removed from V and 0 bases from J, the gap between germline ends came to 14 bases. Germline V gene sequence: CDR1 LNHDA, CDR2 SQIVND (reference sequence). CDR3 region: CASSTTRGISTDTQYF. CDR3 in DNA: TGTGCCAGTAGTACAACGAGGGGGATAAGCACAGATACGCAGTATTTT.

This chain joins TRBV18 and TRBJ1-4; no clear D. Trimming shortened V by 0 bases and J by 7 bases, and 12 bases separated the two germline ends. CDR3 length: 15 amino acids. CDR1 is KGHSH and CDR2 is LQKENI in the germline V gene. In nucleotides, the CDR3 is TGTGCCAGCTCACCACCGTTCCGGGTCGGTGAAAAACTGTTTTTT. Translation: CASSPPFRVGEKLFF. Based on the CDR3 plus reference TRBV18 and TRBJ1-4, the full variable domain is NAGVMQNPRHLVRRRGQEARLRCSPMKGHSHVYWYRQLPEEGLKFMVYLQKENIIDESGMPKERFSAEFPKEGPSILRIQQVVRGDSAAYFCASSPPFRVGEKLFFGSGTQLSVL.

The chain employs TRBV10-3 and TRBJ2-3; D may be TRBD2 (5 bases). The CDR3 totals 14 residues. Deletions cut 3 bases from V and 0 bases from J, with 7 bases between. Germline assignment: CDR1 ENHRY and CDR2 SYGVKD. CDR3 sequence reads: CAISERGSTDTQYF. CDR3 coding DNA: TGTGCCATCAGTGAACGGGGAAGCACAGATACGCAGTATTTT.

This chain links TRBV28 with TRBJ1-5; D possibly corresponds to TRBD1 (6 bases). V lost 9 bases, J lost 1 base, and 10 bases lay in between. Germline CDR1 and CDR2: MDHEN and SYDVKM. The CDR3 loop spans 13 amino acids. The DNA of the CDR3 is TGTGCCAGTCGGACAGAGAGCAATCAGCCCCAGCATTTT. This codes for CASRTESNQPQHF.

This rearrangement joins TRBV6-5 to TRBJ2-3; a weak D match, TRBD2 (5 bases). CDR1 MNHEY and CDR2 SVGAGI come from the germline V gene. This CDR3 is 13 amino acids long. Trimming took off 2 bases at V and 5 bases at J, with 8 bases between the two ends. This CDR3 reads CASSYPGKDTQYF. Here the CDR3 DNA reads TGTGCCAGCAGTTACCCCGGGAAAGATACGCAGTATTTT.

CDR3 DNA: TGCGCCAGCAGCGAAGGACAGAACTATGGCTACACCTTC. Residues: CASSEGQNYGYTF. J is TRBJ1-2 and V is TRBV5-1, with a possible D match to TRBD1 (6 bases). Per germline, CDR1 SGHRS and CDR2 YFSETQ. V lost 4 bases, J lost 2 bases, and 9 bases lay in between. This CDR3 comprises 13 residues.

This sequence joins TRBV30 and TRBJ2-3; 9 positions match TRBD1. Germline V gives CDR1 GTSNPN, CDR2 SVGIG (reference sequence). The CDR3 is made up of 16 amino acids. With V trimmed by 0 bases and J by 4 bases, 8 bases remained unmatched. CDR3 sequence reads: CAWSVGPGQGSDTQYF. The CDR3 DNA is TGTGCCTGGAGTGTAGGACCGGGACAGGGTTCAGATACGCAGTATTTT.

The chain combines TRBV5-1 with TRBJ2-5; D might be TRBD2 (7 bases). The CDR3 runs to 15 residues. Germline values: CDR1 SGHRS, CDR2 YFSETQ. Trimming removed 1 base from V and 5 bases from J, with 15 bases in between. CDR3 loop: CASSLFVGGQETQYF. The CDR3 nucleotides are TGCGCCAGCAGCTTGTTTGTGGGGGGGCAGGAGACCCAGTACTTC.

The chain joins TRBV5-6 to TRBJ2-1, with a weak D call TRBD1 (6 bases). This CDR3 contains 13 residues. V gave up 5 bases and J gave up 5 bases, with 11 bases separating them. Germline V gene lookup returns CDR1 SGHDT and CDR2 YYEEEE. For the CDR3, the DNA is TGTGCCAGCAGGAGGGACAATCACAATGAGCAGTTCTTC. This codes for CASRRDNHNEQFF.

The V and J genes are TRBV5-1 and TRBJ1-2; 8 bases are shared with TRBD1. Trimming at V came to 4 bases and at J to 5 bases, leaving 10 bases not matched to a gene. Per the germline V gene, CDR1 is SGHRS and CDR2 is YFSETQ. The CDR3 runs 15 residues. The CDR3 sequence is CASSADEQGGYGYTF. The CDR3 DNA follows: TGCGCCAGCAGCGCGGACGAACAGGGGGGATATGGCTACACCTTC.

This clone was seen more than once but under ten times. The chain joins TRBV28 to TRBJ1-5; possibly TRBD1 for D (5 bases). The germline gives CDR1 MDHEN, CDR2 SYDVKM. V shed 11 bases and J shed 0 bases, with 23 bases lying between them. This CDR3 spans 17 amino acids. This CDR3 is CASQFGRGGISNQPQHF. The CDR3 coding sequence is TGTGCCTCACAGTTTGGTCGGGGGGGTATTAGCAATCAGCCCCAGCATTTT.

This rearrangement joins TRBV13 to TRBJ2-5; D is perhaps TRBD2 (6 bases). Germline-derived CDR1 and CDR2 are PRHDT and FYEKMQ (reference sequence). Trimming left V 5 bases short and J 4 bases short, with 14 bases between. There are 14 residues in the CDR3. CDR3 residues: CASSRTSLPETQYF. The CDR3 DNA reads TGTGCCAGCAGCCGTACTAGCCTCCCAGAGACCCAGTACTTC.

This clone was recorded once. The chain joins TRBV6-5 to TRBJ1-1; 7 nucleotides agree with TRBD1. The CDR3 loop spans 13 amino acids. Germline V gives CDR1 MNHEY, CDR2 SVGAGI. V gave up 5 bases and J gave up 4 bases; unmatched junction bases: 4. This CDR3 reads CASSRNRGTEAFF. The DNA for the CDR3 is TGTGCCAGCAGTAGAAACAGGGGCACTGAAGCTTTCTTT.

This clone has just one count. The chain uses TRBV19 and TRBJ2-7; a possible D gene is TRBD1 (6 bases). The germline V and J ends were trimmed by 5 bases and 7 bases, with 15 bases remaining between them. In germline, CDR1 is LNHDA, CDR2 SQIVND (reference sequence). CDR3 length equals 13 residues. As DNA, the CDR3 is TGTGCCAGTAGTTCCAACAGGGCTGGGGAGCAGTACTTC. Translation: CASSSNRAGEQYF.